At least ten counts were recorded for the clone carrying this T cell receptor beta chain. Its antigen is still unknown. This sample was included in a study of CD8 T cells in ankylosing spondylitis. The V end was cut by 4 bases, the J end by 1 base, with 8 bases between. The CDR3 has 13 residues. Per germline, CDR1 MNHEY and CDR2 SMNVEV (reference sequence). Quantitative 5'-RACE with molecular barcodes produced the TCR beta libraries. TCRdb called the 5' RACE reads again in MiXCR, with one record for every CDR3 protein. The profile shows some 140,000 distinct CDR3 sequences, about 7% of them singletons. Study-wide points: Clones linked to disease, bearing a CD8+ phenotype, were relatively rare in peripheral blood. One TCR beta motif, made up of under ten highly homologous variants, appeared characteristic of ankylosing spondylitis blood. Significant enrichment of disease-linked clones was reportedly seen in matched ankylosing spondylitis synovial fluid.

The sequenced sample was blood, either unsorted or a sorted T cell fraction (not recorded which). The J gene is TRBJ2-7, the V gene TRBV27; D is unresolved. This TCR was recovered from a female donor with ankylosing spondylitis or in good health (not recorded which). CDR3 sequence: CASSWQPSYEQYF. The CDR3 region has the DNA TGTGCCAGCAGTTGGCAGCCTTCCTACGAGCAGTACTTC.